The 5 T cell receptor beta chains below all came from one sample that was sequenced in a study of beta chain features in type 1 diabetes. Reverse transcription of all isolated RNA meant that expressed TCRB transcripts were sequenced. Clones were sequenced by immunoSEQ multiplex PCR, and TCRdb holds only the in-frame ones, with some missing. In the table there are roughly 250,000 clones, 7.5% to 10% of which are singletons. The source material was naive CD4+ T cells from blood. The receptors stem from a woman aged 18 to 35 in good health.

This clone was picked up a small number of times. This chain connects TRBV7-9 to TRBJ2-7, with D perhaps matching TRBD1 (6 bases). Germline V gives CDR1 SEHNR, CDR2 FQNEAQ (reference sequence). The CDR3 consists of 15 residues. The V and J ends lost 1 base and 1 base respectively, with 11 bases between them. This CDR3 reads CASSLGGHQSYEQYF. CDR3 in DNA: TGTGCCAGCAGCTTAGGGGGACACCAATCCTACGAGCAGTACTTC.

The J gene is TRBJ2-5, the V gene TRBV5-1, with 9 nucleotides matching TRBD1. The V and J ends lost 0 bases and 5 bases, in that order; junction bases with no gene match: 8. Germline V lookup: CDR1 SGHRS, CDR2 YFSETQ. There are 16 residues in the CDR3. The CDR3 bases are TGCGCCAGCAGCTTGGATGGGACAGGGTGGAGGGAGACCCAGTACTTC. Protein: CASSLDGTGWRETQYF.

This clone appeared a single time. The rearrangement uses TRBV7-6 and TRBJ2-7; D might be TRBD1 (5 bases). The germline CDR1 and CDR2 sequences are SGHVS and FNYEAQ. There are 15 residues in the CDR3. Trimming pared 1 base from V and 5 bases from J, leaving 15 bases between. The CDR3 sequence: CASSLDGTREDEQYF. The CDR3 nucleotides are TGTGCCAGCAGCTTAGATGGTACCAGGGAAGACGAGCAGTACTTC.

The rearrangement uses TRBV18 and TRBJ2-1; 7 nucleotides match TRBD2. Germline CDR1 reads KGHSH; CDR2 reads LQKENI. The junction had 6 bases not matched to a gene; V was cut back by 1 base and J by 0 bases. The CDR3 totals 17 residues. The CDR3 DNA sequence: TGTGCCAGCTCACCACGCTCTAGCGGAGGCTCCTACAATGAGCAGTTCTTC. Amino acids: CASSPRSSGGSYNEQFF.

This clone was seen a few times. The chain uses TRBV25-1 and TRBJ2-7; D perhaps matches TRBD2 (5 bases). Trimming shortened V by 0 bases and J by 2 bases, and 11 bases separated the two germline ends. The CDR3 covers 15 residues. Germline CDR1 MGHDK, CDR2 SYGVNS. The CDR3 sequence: CASSEYGGTTYEQYF. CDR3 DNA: TGTGCCAGCAGTGAATATGGAGGTACTACCTACGAGCAGTACTTC.